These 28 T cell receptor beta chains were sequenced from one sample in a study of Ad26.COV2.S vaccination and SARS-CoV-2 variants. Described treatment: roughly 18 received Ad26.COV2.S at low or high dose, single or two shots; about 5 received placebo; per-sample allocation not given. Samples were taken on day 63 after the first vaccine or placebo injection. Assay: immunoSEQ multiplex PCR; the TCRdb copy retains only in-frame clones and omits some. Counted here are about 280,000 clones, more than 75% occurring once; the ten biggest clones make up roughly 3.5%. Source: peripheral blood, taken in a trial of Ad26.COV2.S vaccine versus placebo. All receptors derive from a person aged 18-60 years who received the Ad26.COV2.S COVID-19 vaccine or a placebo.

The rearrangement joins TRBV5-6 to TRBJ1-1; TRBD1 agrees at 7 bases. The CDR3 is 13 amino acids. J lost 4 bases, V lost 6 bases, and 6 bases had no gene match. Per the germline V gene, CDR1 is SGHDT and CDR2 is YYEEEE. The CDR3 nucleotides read TGTGCCAGCACCATGACAGGGATCACTGAAGCTTTCTTT. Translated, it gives CASTMTGITEAFF. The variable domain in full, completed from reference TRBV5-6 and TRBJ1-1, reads DAGVTQSPTHLIKTRGQQVTLRCSPKSGHDTVSWYQQALGQGPQFIFQYYEEEERQRGNFPDRFSGHQFPNYSSELNVNALLLGDSALYLCASTMTGITEAFFGQGTRLTVV.

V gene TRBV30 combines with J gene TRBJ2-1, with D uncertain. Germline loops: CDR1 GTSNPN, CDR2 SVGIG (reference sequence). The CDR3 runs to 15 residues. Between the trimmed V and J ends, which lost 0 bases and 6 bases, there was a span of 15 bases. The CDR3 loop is CAWSVARLASNEQFF. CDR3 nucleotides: TGTGCCTGGAGTGTTGCCAGGTTAGCAAGCAATGAGCAGTTCTTC.

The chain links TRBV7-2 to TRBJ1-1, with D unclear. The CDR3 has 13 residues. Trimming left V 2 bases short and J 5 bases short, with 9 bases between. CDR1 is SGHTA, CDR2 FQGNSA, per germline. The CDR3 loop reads CASSLPSRTEAFF. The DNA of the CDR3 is TGTGCCAGCAGCTTACCCAGCAGGACTGAAGCTTTCTTT.

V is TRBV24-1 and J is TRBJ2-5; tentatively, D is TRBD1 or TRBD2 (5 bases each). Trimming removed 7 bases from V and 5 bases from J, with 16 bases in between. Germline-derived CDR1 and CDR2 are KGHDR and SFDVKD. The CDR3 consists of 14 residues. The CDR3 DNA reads TGTGCCACCAGCGATAGTTCGAGGGGTGAGACCCAGTACTTC. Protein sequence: CATSDSSRGETQYF.

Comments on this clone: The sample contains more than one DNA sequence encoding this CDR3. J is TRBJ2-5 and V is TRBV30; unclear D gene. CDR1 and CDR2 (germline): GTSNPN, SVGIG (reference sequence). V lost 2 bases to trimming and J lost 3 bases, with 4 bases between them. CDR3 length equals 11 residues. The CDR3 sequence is CAWSSKETQYF. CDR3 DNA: TGTGCCTGGAGTTCAAAAGAGACCCAGTACTTC.

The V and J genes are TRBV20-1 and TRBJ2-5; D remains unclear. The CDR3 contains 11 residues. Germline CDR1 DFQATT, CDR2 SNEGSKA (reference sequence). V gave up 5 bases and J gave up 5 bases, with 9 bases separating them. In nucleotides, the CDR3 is TGCAGTGCTGCGGCCCGGGAGACCCAGTACTTC. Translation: CSAAARETQYF.

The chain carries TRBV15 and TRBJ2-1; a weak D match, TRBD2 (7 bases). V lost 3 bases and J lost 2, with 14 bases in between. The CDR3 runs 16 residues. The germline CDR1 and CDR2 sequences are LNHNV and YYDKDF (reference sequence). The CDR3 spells CATSRQGRGAYNEQFF. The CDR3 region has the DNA TGTGCCACCAGCAGGCAGGGGAGGGGGGCCTACAATGAGCAGTTCTTC.

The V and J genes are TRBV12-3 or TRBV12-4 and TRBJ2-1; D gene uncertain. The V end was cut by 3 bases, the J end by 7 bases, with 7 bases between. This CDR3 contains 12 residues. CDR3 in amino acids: CASSFPENEQFF. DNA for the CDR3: TGTGCCAGCAGTTTTCCCGAAAATGAGCAGTTCTTC.

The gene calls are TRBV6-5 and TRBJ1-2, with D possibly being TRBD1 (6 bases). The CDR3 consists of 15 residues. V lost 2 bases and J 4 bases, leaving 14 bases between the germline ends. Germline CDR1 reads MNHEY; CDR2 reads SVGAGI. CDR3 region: CASSYATGTGYGYTF. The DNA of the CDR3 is TGTGCCAGCAGTTACGCGACAGGCACGGGCTATGGCTACACCTTC.

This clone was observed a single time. CDR3: CASSSPSGREETQYF. The CDR3 coding sequence is TGCGCCAGCAGCTCACCTAGCGGGAGGGAAGAGACCCAGTACTTC. The chain recombines TRBV5-1 with TRBJ2-5, with TRBD2 identical over 12 bases. V shed 3 bases and J 3 bases; nucleotides not matched to a gene: 3. The CDR3 is 15 residues long. CDR1 SGHRS and CDR2 YFSETQ come from the germline V gene.

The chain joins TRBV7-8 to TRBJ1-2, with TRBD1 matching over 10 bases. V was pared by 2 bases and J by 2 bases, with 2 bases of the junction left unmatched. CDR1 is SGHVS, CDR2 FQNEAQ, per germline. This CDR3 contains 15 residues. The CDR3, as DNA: TGTGCCAGCAGCTTAACGGGACAGGGGAACTATGGCTACACCTTC. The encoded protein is CASSLTGQGNYGYTF.

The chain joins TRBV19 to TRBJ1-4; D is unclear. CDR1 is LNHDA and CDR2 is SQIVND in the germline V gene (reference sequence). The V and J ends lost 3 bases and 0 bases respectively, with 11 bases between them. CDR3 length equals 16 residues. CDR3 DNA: TGTGCCAGTAGTATTTCCAGTTATGCAACTAATGAAAAACTGTTTTTT. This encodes CASSISSYATNEKLFF.

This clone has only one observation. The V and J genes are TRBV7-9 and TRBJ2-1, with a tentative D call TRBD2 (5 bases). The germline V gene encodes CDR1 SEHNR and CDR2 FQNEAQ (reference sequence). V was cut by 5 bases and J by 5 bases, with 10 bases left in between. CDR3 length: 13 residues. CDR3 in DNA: TGTGCCAGCAGCACCCGGGGAAACAATGAGCAGTTCTTC. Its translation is CASSTRGNNEQFF. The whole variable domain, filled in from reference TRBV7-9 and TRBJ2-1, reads DTGVSQNPRHKITKRGQNVTFRCDPISEHNRLYWYRQTLGQGPEFLTYFQNEAQLEKSRLLSDRFSAERPKGSFSTLEIQRTEQGDSAMYLCASSTRGNNEQFFGPGTRLTVL.

DNA for the CDR3: TGTGCCAGCAGCTTAGTCGGTTTTGGGAACACTGAAGCTTTCTTT. This gives the protein CASSLVGFGNTEAFF. The J gene is TRBJ1-1, the V gene TRBV13; D unresolved. V was cut by 1 base and J by 1 base, with 10 bases left in between. The length of the CDR3 is 15 residues. Germline V CDR1 and CDR2: PRHDT, FYEKMQ (reference sequence).

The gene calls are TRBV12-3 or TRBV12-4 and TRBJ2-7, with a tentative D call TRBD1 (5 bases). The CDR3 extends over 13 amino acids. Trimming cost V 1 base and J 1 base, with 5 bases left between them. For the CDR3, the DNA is TGTGCCAGCAGTTTAGGACAGTCCTACGAGCAGTACTTC. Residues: CASSLGQSYEQYF.

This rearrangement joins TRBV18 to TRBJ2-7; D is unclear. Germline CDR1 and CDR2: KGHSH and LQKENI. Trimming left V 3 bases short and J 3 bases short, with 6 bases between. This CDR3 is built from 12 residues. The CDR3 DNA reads TGTGCCAGCTCACCTGGGTTCTACGAGCAGTACTTC. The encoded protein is CASSPGFYEQYF.

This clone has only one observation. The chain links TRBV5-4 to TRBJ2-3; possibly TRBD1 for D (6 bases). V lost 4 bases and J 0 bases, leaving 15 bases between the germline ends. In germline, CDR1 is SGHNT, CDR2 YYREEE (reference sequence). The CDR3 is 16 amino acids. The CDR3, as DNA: TGTGCCAGCAGCCGAGGGGGTACAACTAGCACAGATACGCAGTATTTT. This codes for CASSRGGTTSTDTQYF. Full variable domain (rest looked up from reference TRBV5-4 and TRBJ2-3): ETGVTQSPTHLIKTRGQQVTLRCSSQSGHNTVSWYQQALGQGPQFIFQYYREEENGRGNFPPRFSGLQFPNYSSELNVNALELDDSALYLCASSRGGTTSTDTQYFGPGTRLTVL.

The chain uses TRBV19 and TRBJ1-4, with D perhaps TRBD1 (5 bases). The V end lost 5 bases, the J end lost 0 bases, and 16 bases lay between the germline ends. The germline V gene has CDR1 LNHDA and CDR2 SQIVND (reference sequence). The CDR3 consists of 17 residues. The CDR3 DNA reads TGTGCCAGTAGTTGGACGTCCGGGGCGTCAACTAATGAAAAACTGTTTTTT. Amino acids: CASSWTSGASTNEKLFF.

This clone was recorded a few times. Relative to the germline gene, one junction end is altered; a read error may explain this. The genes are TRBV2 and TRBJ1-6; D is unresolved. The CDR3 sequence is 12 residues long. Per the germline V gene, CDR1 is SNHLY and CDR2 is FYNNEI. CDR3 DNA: TGTGCCAGCAATGAACAGAATTCACCCCTCCACTTT. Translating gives CASNEQNSPLHF.

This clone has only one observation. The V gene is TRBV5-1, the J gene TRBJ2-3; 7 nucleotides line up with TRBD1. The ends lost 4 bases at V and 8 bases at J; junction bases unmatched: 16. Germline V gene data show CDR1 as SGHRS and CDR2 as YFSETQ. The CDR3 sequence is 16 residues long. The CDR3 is CASSQTRDSTKSTQYF. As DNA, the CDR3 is TGCGCCAGCAGCCAGACCCGGGACAGCACAAAATCTACGCAGTATTTT.

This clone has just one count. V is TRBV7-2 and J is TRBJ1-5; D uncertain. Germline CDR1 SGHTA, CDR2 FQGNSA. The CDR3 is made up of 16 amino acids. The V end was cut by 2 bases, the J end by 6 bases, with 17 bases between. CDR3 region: CASSLMQVATGQPQHF. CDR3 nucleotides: TGTGCCAGCAGCTTAATGCAGGTAGCGACGGGTCAGCCCCAGCATTTT.

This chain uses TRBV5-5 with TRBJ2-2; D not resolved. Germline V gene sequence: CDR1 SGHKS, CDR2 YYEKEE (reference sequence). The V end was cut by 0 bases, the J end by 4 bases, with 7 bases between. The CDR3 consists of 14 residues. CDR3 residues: CASSLGRPTGELFF. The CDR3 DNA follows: TGTGCCAGCAGCTTGGGGAGACCCACCGGGGAGCTGTTTTTT.

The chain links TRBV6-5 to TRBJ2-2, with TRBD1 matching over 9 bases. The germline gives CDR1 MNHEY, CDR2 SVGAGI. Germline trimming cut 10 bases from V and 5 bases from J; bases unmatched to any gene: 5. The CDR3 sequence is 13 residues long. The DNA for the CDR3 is TGTGCCATCAAGACAGGGGGGACCGGGGAGCTGTTTTTT. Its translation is CAIKTGGTGELFF.

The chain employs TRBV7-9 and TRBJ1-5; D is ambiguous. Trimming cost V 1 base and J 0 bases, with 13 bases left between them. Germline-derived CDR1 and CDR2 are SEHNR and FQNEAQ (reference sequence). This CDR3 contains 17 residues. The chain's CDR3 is CASSLVSSAPSNQPQHF. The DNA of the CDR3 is TGTGCCAGCAGCTTAGTCAGTTCGGCACCTAGCAATCAGCCCCAGCATTTT.

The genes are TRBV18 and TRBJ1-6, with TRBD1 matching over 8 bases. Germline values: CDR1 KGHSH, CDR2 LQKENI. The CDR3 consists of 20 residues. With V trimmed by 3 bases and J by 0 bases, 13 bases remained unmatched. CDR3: CASSPVDPGQASSYNSPLHF. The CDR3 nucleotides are TGTGCCAGCTCACCGGTTGATCCGGGACAGGCGAGCTCCTATAATTCACCCCTCCACTTT.

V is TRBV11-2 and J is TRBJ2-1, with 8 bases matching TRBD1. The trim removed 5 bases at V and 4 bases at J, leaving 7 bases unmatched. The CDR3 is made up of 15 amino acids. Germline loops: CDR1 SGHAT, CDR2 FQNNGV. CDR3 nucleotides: TGTGCCAGCAGCCTGGGACAGGCCCTATACAATGAGCAGTTCTTC. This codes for CASSLGQALYNEQFF.

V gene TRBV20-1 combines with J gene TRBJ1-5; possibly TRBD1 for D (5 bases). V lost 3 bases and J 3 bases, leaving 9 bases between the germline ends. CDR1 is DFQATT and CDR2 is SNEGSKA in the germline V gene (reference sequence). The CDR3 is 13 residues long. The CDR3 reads CSASSGINQPQHF. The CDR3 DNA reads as TGCAGTGCTAGTTCAGGGATCAATCAGCCCCAGCATTTT.

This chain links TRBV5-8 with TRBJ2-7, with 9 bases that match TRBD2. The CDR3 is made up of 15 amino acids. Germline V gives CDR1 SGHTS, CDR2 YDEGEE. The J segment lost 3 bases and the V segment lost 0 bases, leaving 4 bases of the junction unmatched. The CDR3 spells CASSLGAGGIYEQYF. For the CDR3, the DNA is TGTGCCAGCAGCTTGGGGGCGGGAGGGATCTACGAGCAGTACTTC.